Presented here are 21 T cell receptor beta chains from one specimen sequenced in a study of cytomegalovirus exposure and HLA in healthy donors. Use of 60 Vbeta and 13 Jbeta primers characterized the PCR. The assay was immunoSEQ multiplex PCR, and TCRdb's table has in-frame clones only and misses some. The sample table sets out around 88,000 clones. The sequencing input was PBMCs. The receptors come from a girl between 5 and 17 years old in good health and CMV-seropositive.

This rearrangement joins TRBV9 to TRBJ1-2, with a possible D match to TRBD1 (6 bases). The CDR3 consists of 13 residues. Between the trimmed V and J ends, which lost 4 bases and 8 bases, there was a span of 15 bases. Germline CDR1 SGDLS, CDR2 YYNGEE. CDR3 nucleotide sequence: TGTGCCAGCAGCCAGAATCAGGGGCCAGGCTACACCTTC. This translates into CASSQNQGPGYTF.

The chain carries TRBV28 and TRBJ1-4, with 10 bases fitting TRBD1. The CDR3 runs to 13 residues. The germline gives CDR1 MDHEN, CDR2 SYDVKM. J was trimmed by 6 bases and V by 10 bases; bases with no gene match: 5. CDR3 bases: TGTGCCACCGGGACAGGGGAGCATGAAAAACTGTTTTTT. Encoded protein: CATGTGEHEKLFF.

The rearrangement uses TRBV7-9 and TRBJ1-1; D is perhaps TRBD1 (6 bases). This CDR3 contains 15 residues. The germline CDR1 and CDR2 sequences are SEHNR and FQNEAQ (reference sequence). V was trimmed by 5 bases and J by 2 bases, leaving 15 bases between them. The CDR3 coding sequence is TGTGCCAGCAGCCCAGAGACAGGATCTAACACTGAAGCTTTCTTT. Amino acids: CASSPETGSNTEAFF.

This CDR3 is CAISESQGAGNEKLFF. CDR3 coding DNA: TGTGCCATCAGTGAGTCACAGGGGGCAGGAAATGAAAAACTGTTTTTT. V is TRBV10-3 and J is TRBJ1-4; TRBD1 matches 9 bases. The CDR3 covers 16 residues. Germline V gives CDR1 ENHRY, CDR2 SYGVKD. V lost 0 bases, J lost 5 bases, and 4 bases stayed unmatched.

The chain employs TRBV7-6 and TRBJ1-5; maybe TRBD1 (6 bases). This CDR3 region has 17 residues. V shed 2 bases and J shed 1 base, with 15 bases lying between them. The germline gives CDR1 SGHVS, CDR2 FNYEAQ. The CDR3: CASSLRAGADSNQPQHF. The CDR3 nucleotides are TGTGCCAGCAGCTTAAGGGCAGGGGCGGACAGCAATCAGCCCCAGCATTTT.

This rearrangement joins TRBV9 to TRBJ2-5; 12 nucleotides match TRBD2. The ends lost 4 bases at V and 4 bases at J; junction bases unmatched: 11. The CDR3 has 17 residues. Germline assignment: CDR1 SGDLS and CDR2 YYNGEE. CDR3: CASSPRTSGAKTETQYF. DNA of the CDR3: TGTGCCAGCAGCCCGCGGACTAGCGGGGCAAAGACAGAGACCCAGTACTTC.

V and J are TRBV7-2 and TRBJ2-7, with TRBD2 matching 13 bases. Germline V gene sequence: CDR1 SGHTA, CDR2 FQGNSA. The length of the CDR3 is 17 residues. Losses at the gene ends were 1 base for V and 2 bases for J; bases not matched to a gene: 5. This CDR3 reads CASSLDLTSGGAYEQYF. The DNA of the CDR3 is TGTGCCAGCAGCTTAGATCTTACTAGCGGGGGGGCCTACGAGCAGTACTTC. Using reference TRBV7-2 and TRBJ2-7 for the parts outside the CDR3, the full variable domain is GAGVSQSPSNKVTEKGKDVELRCDPISGHTALYWYRQSLGQGLEFLIYFQGNSAPDKSGLPSDRFSAERTGGSVSTLTIQRTQQEDSAVYLCASSLDLTSGGAYEQYFGPGTRLTVT.

The chain couples TRBV7-6 to TRBJ2-3; no definite D call. Trimming took off 5 bases at V and 2 bases at J, with 5 bases between the two ends. Germline assignment: CDR1 SGHVS and CDR2 FNYEAQ. This CDR3 has 12 amino acids. CDR3 coding DNA: TGTGCCAGCAGCCCCAACACAGATACGCAGTATTTT. It encodes CASSPNTDTQYF.

The chain uses TRBV7-2 and TRBJ2-1; 7 bases line up with TRBD2. V lost 5 bases to trimming and J lost 5 bases; unmatched junction nucleotides: 9. This CDR3 comprises 15 residues. CDR1 SGHTA and CDR2 FQGNSA come from the germline V gene. The CDR3 DNA sequence: TGTGCCAGCAGCGATCAGCGGGGAGGGAACAATGAGCAGTTCTTC. As protein: CASSDQRGGNNEQFF.

The V and J genes are TRBV19 and TRBJ1-1; D is unclear. Trimming took off 6 bases at V and 2 bases at J, with 10 bases between the two ends. The CDR3 covers 13 residues. Germline CDR1 LNHDA, CDR2 SQIVND (reference sequence). This chain's CDR3 is CASSLQRNTEAFF. The CDR3 coding sequence is TGTGCCAGTAGCTTACAGAGAAACACTGAAGCTTTCTTT.

The gene calls are TRBV6-1 and TRBJ2-7; D perhaps matches TRBD2 (6 bases). Germline CDR1 MNHNS, CDR2 SASEGT. There are 13 residues in the CDR3. The V end lost 0 bases, the J end lost 7 bases, and 10 bases lay between the germline ends. CDR3 coding DNA: TGTGCCAGCAGTGAAGCGAACCGGGGGGAGCAGTACGTC. Protein sequence: CASSEANRGEQYV.

This chain uses TRBV5-1 with TRBJ1-1, with D uncertain. Trimming removed 5 bases at V and 3 bases at J, with 11 bases between. This CDR3 contains 13 residues. From germline, CDR1 is SGHRS and CDR2 YFSETQ. CDR3: CASRKSDYTEAFF. DNA of the CDR3: TGCGCCAGCAGAAAGTCAGATTACACTGAAGCTTTCTTT. The whole variable domain, remainder taken from reference TRBV5-1 and TRBJ1-1, is KAGVTQTPRYLIKTRGQQVTLSCSPISGHRSVSWYQQTPGQGLQFLFEYFSETQRNKGNFPGRFSGRQFSNSRSEMNVSTLELGDSALYLCASRKSDYTEAFFGQGTRLTVV.

V is TRBV19 and J is TRBJ2-5; 7 bases match TRBD2. V gave up 3 bases and J gave up 4 bases; unmatched junction bases: 11. The CDR3 is 16 residues long. From germline, CDR1 is LNHDA and CDR2 SQIVND (reference sequence). Here the CDR3 DNA reads TGTGCCAGTAGTATGGGGGGGACTCTAACCCCAGAGACCCAGTACTTC. Its translation is CASSMGGTLTPETQYF.

J is TRBJ2-3 and V is TRBV4-1, with D uncertain. Deletions cut 3 bases from V and 4 bases from J, with 8 bases between. The CDR3 is made up of 13 amino acids. Per the germline V gene, CDR1 is MGHRA and CDR2 is YSYEKL. The CDR3 here is CASSHLSSDTQYF. DNA of the CDR3: TGCGCCAGCAGCCACCTTTCCTCAGATACGCAGTATTTT.

The chain carries TRBV6-5 and TRBJ2-1; the D gene is possibly TRBD2 (6 bases). The CDR3 loop spans 16 amino acids. The V gene lost 0 bases and the J gene lost 6 bases, with 15 bases spanning the gap. CDR1 and CDR2 (germline): MNHEY, SVGAGI. CDR3 loop: CASSYSGWRGGNEQFF. The CDR3 DNA follows: TGTGCCAGCAGTTACTCGGGTTGGAGGGGAGGCAATGAGCAGTTCTTC.

The chain carries TRBV6-6 and TRBJ2-3; 8 bases agree with TRBD2. The CDR3 length is 14 residues. The V and J ends lost 6 bases and 4 bases, in that order; junction bases with no gene match: 6. Germline assignment: CDR1 MNHNY and CDR2 SVGAGI (reference sequence). Written as DNA, the CDR3 is TGTGCCAGCAGCCGGACTAGCCCCGCAGATACGCAGTATTTT. Its translation is CASSRTSPADTQYF.

The chain links TRBV25-1 to TRBJ1-1; D is unresolved. This CDR3 is 15 amino acids long. V shed 3 bases and J shed 1 base, with 12 bases lying between them. Germline CDR1 is MGHDK and CDR2 is SYGVNS. The CDR3 DNA reads as TGTGCCAGCAGTGAGTCAGACATGGCGAACACTGAAGCTTTCTTT. This sequence encodes CASSESDMANTEAFF.

This chain links TRBV15 with TRBJ1-5, with D tentatively TRBD1 (5 bases). The germline V gene encodes CDR1 LNHNV and CDR2 YYDKDF (reference sequence). The V end was cut by 0 bases, the J end by 7 bases, with 7 bases between. CDR3 length: 13 residues. The CDR3 DNA follows: TGTGCCACCAGCAGAGATAGGGGACAGCCCCAGCATTTT. This encodes CATSRDRGQPQHF.

The chain employs TRBV7-9 and TRBJ2-1, with 7 bases lining up with TRBD1. J was trimmed by 9 bases and V by 2 bases; bases with no gene match: 13. The CDR3 runs to 16 residues. Germline V gene sequence: CDR1 SEHNR, CDR2 FQNEAQ (reference sequence). This chain's CDR3 is CASSLSAGQALGEQFF. The CDR3 nucleotides are TGTGCCAGCAGCTTATCCGCCGGACAGGCCCTCGGTGAGCAGTTCTTC.

The chain combines TRBV10-3 with TRBJ2-1; TRBD1 agrees at 11 bases. The V gene's germline CDR1 is ENHRY and CDR2 SYGVKD. V trimming: 7 bases; J trimming: 5 bases; junction bases outside the gene matches: 16. CDR3 length equals 18 residues. CDR3 sequence reads: CAIKRTGGAEGADNEQFF. As DNA, the CDR3 is TGTGCCATCAAAAGGACAGGGGGCGCGGAAGGTGCCGACAATGAGCAGTTCTTC.

The chain employs TRBV28 and TRBJ1-6, with TRBD1 identical over 9 bases. CDR1 MDHEN and CDR2 SYDVKM come from the germline V gene. J lost 7 bases, V lost 8 bases, and 9 bases had no gene match. The CDR3 has 15 amino acids. The CDR3 DNA follows: TGTGCCAGCGCAAAACCTGGGACAGGGAATTCACCCCTCCACTTT. Amino acids: CASAKPGTGNSPLHF.